This paragraph covers one T cell receptor (beta chain) sequence. This entry belongs to a study of blood T cell repertoires in COVID-19. TCRdb's copy holds only in-frame clones and misses some; the assay was immunoSEQ multiplex PCR. The sample holds 65,000 to 80,000 clones, roughly 89% seen once. Trimming cost V 5 bases and J 3 bases; bases outside gene matches: 3. CDR1 is LNHNV, CDR2 YYDKDF, per germline (reference sequence). This CDR3 comprises 15 residues. Source material: peripheral blood. The V and J genes are TRBV15 and TRBJ2-2, with 10 bases identical to TRBD1. This sequence originates from a man aged 30-40 years with acute or convalescent COVID-19. The CDR3 region has the DNA TGTGCCACCAGCGAAGGGACAGGGGACACCGGGGAGCTGTTTTTT. Translated, it gives CATSEGTGDTGELFF.